The clone carrying this TCR beta chain occurred a few times. This sample is drawn from a study of blood T cell repertoires in COVID-19. As for the study in general: COVID-19 samples from acute and convalescent phases originated in the United States, Italy and Spain.

Per the study methods: Counts of nucleated cells, estimated from reference gene primer amplification, were obtained. The table came from immunoSEQ multiplex PCR; TCRdb's copy has only in-frame clones and leaves some out. From that table come the V and J calls and clone size; the DNA was used to work out D and trimming. The data contain 150,000 to 200,000 clones, approximately 82% of them singletons. The J segment lost 5 bases and the V segment lost 7 bases, leaving 7 bases of the junction unmatched. This CDR3 spans 13 amino acids. Specimen: peripheral blood. The rearrangement links TRBV12-3 or TRBV12-4 to TRBJ1-2, with 7 bases that match TRBD1. The source of this sequence is an elderly woman with acute or convalescent COVID-19. The CDR3 sequence is CASNNRGGYGYTF. The CDR3 DNA reads as TGTGCCAGCAACAACAGGGGAGGATATGGCTACACCTTC.